These 9 T cell receptor beta chains share one sample of origin, sequenced in a study of shared clonotypes between healthy human individuals (dated by TCRdb to the early 2020s). Libraries were constructed by the immunoSEQ multiplex PCR assay. TCRdb retrieved this table from immuneACCESS and kept in-frame rearrangements only. Not all clones are present; in checked studies, unresolved V genes account for under half, and no reason is known for the remainder. For this sample there are about 2.3 million clones; roughly 93% appear just once. About 0.39% of the sample lies in the top ten. The sample comprised naive CD4+ T cells from PBMCs. Explained via the paper, the cell subset or site label denotes: CD45RA+ positively selected. The receptors were sampled from a man between 18 and 35 years old in good health. Some clones in this sample may be carry-over from other donors' samples.

The chain links TRBV5-1 to TRBJ2-3; TRBD1 or TRBD2 may be the D gene (6 bases each). Trimming cost V 3 bases and J 4 bases, with 15 bases left between them. The CDR3 has 15 amino acids. Germline V gene data show CDR1 as SGHRS and CDR2 as YFSETQ. The CDR3 region has the DNA TGCGCCAGCAGCTGGGGGGCAAACGGAGCAGATACGCAGTATTTT. It translates to CASSWGANGADTQYF. The whole variable domain, remainder taken from reference TRBV5-1 and TRBJ2-3, is KAGVTQTPRYLIKTRGQQVTLSCSPISGHRSVSWYQQTPGQGLQFLFEYFSETQRNKGNFPGRFSGRQFSNSRSEMNVSTLELGDSALYLCASSWGANGADTQYFGPGTRLTVL.

This clone was recorded a few times. This chain connects TRBV14 to TRBJ2-1; the D gene is possibly TRBD2 (6 bases). V lost 6 bases and J 12 bases, leaving 12 bases between the germline ends. The germline gives CDR1 SGHDN, CDR2 FVKESK. The length of the CDR3 is 11 residues. The chain's CDR3 is CASSLRTTQFF. In DNA, the CDR3 is TGTGCCAGCAGTTTGAGGACTACGCAGTTCTTC.

The rearrangement links TRBV5-1 to TRBJ2-5, with 8 bases that match TRBD2. Near its end, the DNA agrees better with TRBJ2-7, so the J call may be wrong. CDR1 SGHRS and CDR2 YFSETQ come from the germline V gene. This CDR3 contains 14 residues. In DNA, the CDR3 is TGCGCCAGTCGGGACCTAGCGGGCTCCTACGAGCAGTACTTC. Translating gives CASRDLAGSYEQYF.

This clone was seen only a few times. The rearrangement joins TRBV7-9 to TRBJ1-2, with D hard to call. The CDR3 has 15 amino acids. Germline lookup yields CDR1 SEHNR and CDR2 FQNEAQ (reference sequence). Deletions cut 1 base from V and 4 bases from J, with 13 bases between. The CDR3 DNA reads TGTGCCAGCAGCTTAGTAGACGGGATGAGCTATGGCTACACCTTC. Amino acid sequence: CASSLVDGMSYGYTF.

The chain employs TRBV5-1 and TRBJ2-7, with 8 bases identical to TRBD1. Germline-derived CDR1 and CDR2 are SGHRS and YFSETQ. CDR3 size: 15 residues. The trim removed 4 bases at V and 2 bases at J, leaving 8 bases unmatched. In DNA form, the CDR3 reads TGCGCCAGCAGCCCTAGAGGACAGGGAGCCTACGAGCAGTACTTC. It yields the protein CASSPRGQGAYEQYF.

Of note for this clone: This sample also contains other DNA sequences that code for the same CDR3. The V and J genes are TRBV28 and TRBJ2-6, with 8 positions matching TRBD1. The length of the CDR3 is 16 residues. The V gene end was trimmed by 6 bases and the J gene end by 0 bases; junction bases not matched to a gene: 4. Germline CDR1 reads MDHEN; CDR2 reads SYDVKM. The CDR3 is CASRRTGTSGANVLTF. The CDR3 nucleotides read TGTGCCAGCAGGAGGACAGGGACCTCTGGGGCCAACGTCCTGACTTTC.

The chain is built from TRBV5-4 and TRBJ1-1; the match to TRBD1 covers 9 bases. The CDR3 extends over 18 amino acids. V gave up 6 bases and J gave up 9 bases; unmatched junction bases: 24. The germline V gene encodes CDR1 SGHNT and CDR2 YYREEE (reference sequence). The CDR3 loop reads CASIARMGQGRVEGKAFF. CDR3 DNA sequence: TGTGCCAGCATCGCGAGGATGGGACAGGGCCGAGTTGAGGGAAAAGCTTTCTTT. Full variable domain (rest looked up from reference TRBV5-4 and TRBJ1-1): ETGVTQSPTHLIKTRGQQVTLRCSSQSGHNTVSWYQQALGQGPQFIFQYYREEENGRGNFPPRFSGLQFPNYSSELNVNALELDDSALYLCASIARMGQGRVEGKAFFGQGTRLTVV.

V and J are TRBV15 and TRBJ2-1, with 16 nucleotides matching TRBD2. CDR1 is LNHNV, CDR2 YYDKDF, per germline (reference sequence). J gave up 10 bases and V 4 bases, and 10 bases lay outside the gene matches. The CDR3 totals 17 residues. CDR3 nucleotide sequence: TGTGCCACCAGCACCCGCCTTCCGGGACTAGCGGGAGGGGAGCAGTTCTTC. This gives the protein CATSTRLPGLAGGEQFF.

The J gene is TRBJ2-1, the V gene TRBV6-1; 10 bases are a match to TRBD1. Germline V gene sequence: CDR1 MNHNS, CDR2 SASEGT. The junction had 10 bases not matched to a gene; V was cut back by 6 bases and J by 8 bases. This CDR3 has 15 amino acids. The CDR3 spells CASRTGGLWGYEQFF. The CDR3 DNA sequence: TGTGCCAGCAGGACAGGGGGCCTCTGGGGATATGAGCAGTTCTTC.